These T cell receptor beta chains were read from a single sample in a study of OX40 agonist ivuxolimab in advanced cancers. Assay used: immunoSEQ multiplex PCR; TCRdb lists only in-frame clones, some missing. This table holds fewer than 95,000 clones, 70% to 85% found once. Specimen: CD4+ or CD8+ T cells sorted from blood, collected in a trial of the OX40 agonist ivuxolimab. Receptors were obtained from an adult with an advanced solid tumor such as melanoma, head and neck, liver or kidney cancer. Each CDR3 is given with its conserved first and last residue.

V gene	CDR3 length	CDR3 protein
TRBV18	15	CASSQTALENYGYTF
TRBV6-6	15	CAAWRGESLTDTQYF
TRBV7-2	17	CASSRGQGALSGNTIYF
TRBV5-6	13	CASSPASTGELFF
TRBV18	14	CASSRQSPGEKLFF
TRBV5-1	15	CASSLGASGDGELFF
TRBV5-1	15	CASSPTWGGANGYTF
TRBV28	16	CASPPPFRGRVEEQYF
TRBV11-1	17	CASSPKPRGKWQETQYF
TRBV6-1	12	CASSDRDLEAFF
TRBV28	15	CASSFGRGQRQPQHF